This T cell receptor (beta chain) was profiled in a study of cytomegalovirus exposure and HLA in healthy donors. Germline V CDR1 and CDR2: SGHRS, YFSETQ. This CDR3 has 14 amino acids. V gave up 2 bases and J gave up 1 base; unmatched junction bases: 2. 60 Vbeta and 13 Jbeta primers were used in PCR. Profiling relied on immunoSEQ multiplex PCR, and the TCRdb table lists in-frame clones only, not all of them. The sample contains hundreds of thousands of clones, 55% to 75% of which appear only once. This clone showed up just a few times. Its antigen is as yet unknown. General observations from the study: By HLA locus, TCR association rates varied in a later analysis, with DRB1 showing the most and HLA-C the fewest. According to a later analysis, most TCR beta chains associated with CMV appeared HLA-restricted. For TCR beta chains, V- and J-gene trimming was later linked to a missense DCLRE1C variant.

This TCR was sampled from a man aged 35-49 years in good health and CMV-seropositive. The sequenced sample was PBMCs. The J gene is TRBJ1-1, the V gene TRBV5-1; 7 nucleotides agree with TRBD1. CDR3 protein: CASSLGQANTEAFF. The CDR3, as DNA: TGCGCCAGCAGCTTAGGACAGGCGAACACTGAAGCTTTCTTT.